This T cell receptor (beta chain) was obtained from a study of blood T cell repertoires in COVID-19. In the original analysis: Amplification with reference gene primers provided the estimates of nucleated cell counts. Sequenced by immunoSEQ multiplex PCR; TCRdb stores in-frame clones only, minus some. V, J and clone size were drawn from that table, and D and trimming were deduced from the DNA. The profile shows around 300,000 clones, around 87% of them singletons. In its sample, this clone was seen a few times. The germline V gene has CDR1 MNHEY and CDR2 SVGAGI. CDR3 length: 12 amino acids. With V trimmed by 8 bases and J by 9 bases, 6 bases remained unmatched. Among Cohort 3 donors, those recovered had two negative PCRs, clearance, or symptom resolution.

Sequencing used PBMCs or T cells enriched from blood (not recorded which). This clonotype originated in a woman aged 18-35 years who had recovered from COVID-19. The V gene is TRBV6-5, the J gene TRBJ2-1; 8 bases fit TRBD1. The chain's CDR3 is CASCLGTGEQFF. CDR3 nucleotide sequence: TGTGCCAGCTGTCTCGGGACAGGTGAGCAGTTCTTC.